The rows below give T cell receptor beta chains drawn from one sample of a study of molecular identifiers for immune sequencing clone quantification. In TCRdb, the PCR reads were re-called with MiXCR into one record per CDR3 protein. The data show under 800,000 distinct CDR3 sequences, with around 25% seen just once and 0.78% held by the top ten. Sample: naive CD8+ T cells from blood, with Jurkat cell RNA spiked in. The receptors shown here come from a human donor in good health. Some libraries in this study had Jurkat cell RNA spiked in. The CDR3 runs from the conserved cysteine through the conserved F or W.

CDR3 protein	V gene	J gene
CASRASGPYEQYF	TRBV27	TRBJ2-7
CASSVLPGQNTEAFF	TRBV19	TRBJ1-1
CASSSWGRTYEQYF	TRBV28	TRBJ2-7
CASSPLRSGADTQYF	TRBV7-9	TRBJ2-3
CSARAVGSSYERYF	TRBV20-1	TRBJ2-7
CSARDPGANYGYTF	TRBV20-1	TRBJ1-2
CSARDRGTSGRTDEQFF	TRBV20-1	TRBJ2-1
CASTETQSPNYEQYF	TRBV2	TRBJ2-7
CASSSTGFDYNEQFF	TRBV7-2	TRBJ2-1
CASSPWVRRSYNSPLHF	TRBV5-5	TRBJ1-6
CASSDPLSESTDTQYF	TRBV25-1	TRBJ2-3
CASSLGPGYTF	TRBV6-2/TRBV6-3	TRBJ1-2
CASSLGTSGRSEQFF	TRBV11-2	TRBJ2-1
CASSLLPGRGMGTEAFF	TRBV7-2	TRBJ1-1
CSARQAKDHTDTQYF	TRBV20-1	TRBJ2-3
CASSIGTGHGYTF	TRBV19	TRBJ1-2
CASCFITGLSEHEQYF	TRBV5-3	TRBJ2-7
CASSMRPISNQPQHF	TRBV19	TRBJ1-5
CASSLYGGYEKLFF	TRBV7-9	TRBJ1-4
CSAGELAGTDTQYF	TRBV20-1	TRBJ2-3
CASSPLGSSPDTQYF	TRBV19	TRBJ2-3
CASSRTGTPQASYEQYF	TRBV6-6	TRBJ2-7
CASSYTTRGATDTQYF	TRBV6-5	TRBJ2-3
CASTQGSSGFTDTQYF	TRBV28	TRBJ2-3
CASSLGTANEQYF	TRBV11-3	TRBJ2-7
CASSLRRGSGNTIYF	TRBV5-6	TRBJ1-3
CASSSAGDTEAFF	TRBV6-5	TRBJ1-1
CASSQVGTTTGELFF	TRBV4-1	TRBJ2-2
CASSLERGGPSYAQYF	TRBV11-2	TRBJ2-7
CASSEWRDRGTYEQYF	TRBV25-1	TRBJ2-7
CASSQDPMQETQYF	TRBV3-1	TRBJ2-5
CASSYSETGGYEQYF	TRBV6-2/TRBV6-3	TRBJ2-7
CASSPGVRYTDTQYF	TRBV6-5	TRBJ2-3
CASSGQNTGELFF	TRBV9	TRBJ2-2
CASSQDHRNEQFF	TRBV14	TRBJ2-1
CASSLVLAGATRDEQFF	TRBV7-6	TRBJ2-1
CSVPRGDEQYF	TRBV29-1	TRBJ2-7
CASSTPVDRPIMSYGYTF	TRBV12-3/TRBV12-4	TRBJ1-2
CASSLLGVEAFF	TRBV7-9	TRBJ1-1